This T cell receptor (beta chain) was obtained from a study of T-cell memory formation after mild COVID-19. Comment on this clonotype: The antigen is undetermined.

TCRdb called the 5' RACE reads again in MiXCR, with one record for every CDR3 protein. This sample has approximately 350,000 distinct CDR3 sequences; around 13% occur once, and the top ten carry over 20%. Study-level results: Pre-infection memory showed some responding clones, and this suggested that cross-reactive memory joined. Clones that got smaller from day 15 to 85 had even CD4/CD8, while clones growing later tipped toward CD4+. CM and EM subsets held most contracting CD4+ clones; EMRA held CD8+ ones. Confirmation was lacking for SARS-CoV-2 specificity of second-wave clones that peaked on day 37.

The V segment lost 6 bases and the J segment 7 bases; nucleotides outside the gene matches: 10. The CDR3 is 14 amino acids. The V gene's germline CDR1 is DFQATT and CDR2 SNEGSKA (reference sequence). Sequenced: PBMCs or a T cell subset sorted from them (not recorded which). The sequence derives from a man younger than 35 who had mild COVID-19 (a few samples of this study predate the infection). Cell type and time point are not known. This chain links TRBV20-1 with TRBJ2-5; 11 bases are shared with TRBD2. In DNA form, the CDR3 reads TGCAGTGCCTTGACTAGCGGGGTCGTCGGGACCCAGTACTTC. This encodes CSALTSGVVGTQYF.